This T cell receptor (beta chain) was documented in a study of PD-1 blockade in mismatch repair-deficient tumors. Repertoires were generated with immunoSEQ multiplex PCR, while TCRdb's copy carries only in-frame clones and drops some. This table has over 9,000 clones, about 86% appearing once. The germline V gene encodes CDR1 LNHDA and CDR2 SQIVND (reference sequence). V lost 3 bases to trimming and J lost 2 bases, with 9 bases between them. The CDR3 consists of 14 residues. A note on this clone: Antigen: not known.

Time point of the sample: approximately ten-day in vitro stimulation with candidate neoantigen peptide 2. The sequencing used cells cultured in vitro, collected from a patient treated with pembrolizumab. This TCR came from an adult with mismatch repair-deficient cancer. The J gene is TRBJ2-3, the V gene TRBV19, with D unresolved. The CDR3 nucleotides are TGTGCCAGTAGTATGGCCACTTCCACAGATACGCAGTATTTT. Translation: CASSMATSTDTQYF.